The 6 T cell receptor beta chains below were found in one sample sequenced in a study of shared clonotypes between healthy human individuals. The repertoire was sequenced with immunoSEQ multiplex PCR; TCRdb's copy has only in-frame clones and lacks some. The sample consists of some 2.3 million clones, about 92% of them appearing once. The sequenced sample consisted of naive CD4+ T cells from PBMCs. Subset meaning: CD45RA+ positively selected. Receptors were obtained from a young man in good health. Some clones in this sample may be carry-over from other donors' samples.

The chain carries TRBV7-3 and TRBJ2-2, with TRBD2 identical over 7 bases. Germline trimming cut 11 bases from V and 7 bases from J; bases unmatched to any gene: 13. The CDR3 runs 14 residues. Germline lookup yields CDR1 SGHTA and CDR2 FQGTGA. CDR3 coding DNA: TGTGCCTCCCGGGGGAGCGGGGACGGCGGGGAGCTGTTTTTT. This gives the protein CASRGSGDGGELFF. The full variable domain, in which reference TRBV7-3 and TRBJ2-2 provide the parts outside the CDR3, is GAGVSQTPSNKVTEKGKYVELRCDPISGHTALYWYRQSLGQGPEFLIYFQGTGAADDSGLPNDRFFAVRPEGSVSTLKIQRTERGDSAVYLCASRGSGDGGELFFGEGSRLTVL.

J is TRBJ2-1 and V is TRBV29-1; D remains ambiguous. The CDR3 is made up of 16 amino acids. Looked up from germline, CDR1 is SQVTM and CDR2 is ANQGSEA. The V end was cut by 6 bases, the J end by 0 bases, with 18 bases between. The CDR3 sequence: CSVGSLLPSSYNEQFF. The CDR3 DNA follows: TGCAGCGTGGGAAGCCTCTTACCCAGCTCCTACAATGAGCAGTTCTTC.

The chain employs TRBV29-1 and TRBJ2-7, with D maybe TRBD2 (5 bases). Germline CDR1 is SQVTM and CDR2 is ANQGSEA. Trimming cost V 3 bases and J 0 bases, with 6 bases left between them. The CDR3 has 12 amino acids. The CDR3 region is CSVDGDSYEQYF. CDR3 nucleotides: TGCAGCGTTGACGGGGACTCCTACGAGCAGTACTTC.

The chain uses TRBV7-9 and TRBJ2-7; 7 bases fit TRBD2. V lost 8 bases, J lost 1 base, and 11 bases stayed unmatched. Looked up from germline, CDR1 is SEHNR and CDR2 is FQNEAQ (reference sequence). This CDR3 spans 15 amino acids. The CDR3 bases are TGTGCCAGCGGGGGGGAGGATCTTACTTCCTACGAGCAGTACTTC. It encodes CASGGEDLTSYEQYF.

This sequence joins TRBV7-3 and TRBJ2-1; D is possibly TRBD1 (5 bases). Germline assignment: CDR1 SGHTA and CDR2 FQGTGA. V gave up 5 bases and J gave up 0 bases, with 14 bases separating them. The CDR3 has 16 amino acids. In DNA form, the CDR3 reads TGTGCCAGCAGCGCGCGACAGTCAAGCTCCTACAATGAGCAGTTCTTC. It yields the protein CASSARQSSSYNEQFF.

The genes are TRBV30 and TRBJ2-5, with 11 positions matching TRBD2. The CDR3 is 14 residues long. CDR1 GTSNPN and CDR2 SVGIG come from the germline V gene (reference sequence). Trimming cost V 2 bases and J 4 bases; bases outside gene matches: 3. DNA of the CDR3: TGTGCCTGGAGTTTAGCGGGAGGGGGAGAGACCCAGTACTTC. Its translation is CAWSLAGGGETQYF.